This T cell receptor beta chain appears in the sequencing data of a study of T cells after posttransplantation cyclophosphamide. Germline loops: CDR1 SGDLS, CDR2 YYNGEE. V lost 1 base to trimming and J lost 7 bases; unmatched junction nucleotides: 8. The CDR3 totals 14 residues. There are many counts of this clone. Profiling relied on immunoSEQ multiplex PCR, and the TCRdb table lists in-frame clones only, not all of them. This sample has 45,000 to 55,000 clones, each found more than once. The chain employs TRBV9 and TRBJ2-7, with 7 bases aligning to TRBD2. This TCR was sampled from a man in his forties in good health, CMV-negative, and a related stem cell transplant donor. What was sequenced was PBMCs. The DNA of the CDR3 is TGTGCCAGCAGCGTATCGTCCGGGGGGAATGAGCAGTACTTC. This codes for CASSVSSGGNEQYF.